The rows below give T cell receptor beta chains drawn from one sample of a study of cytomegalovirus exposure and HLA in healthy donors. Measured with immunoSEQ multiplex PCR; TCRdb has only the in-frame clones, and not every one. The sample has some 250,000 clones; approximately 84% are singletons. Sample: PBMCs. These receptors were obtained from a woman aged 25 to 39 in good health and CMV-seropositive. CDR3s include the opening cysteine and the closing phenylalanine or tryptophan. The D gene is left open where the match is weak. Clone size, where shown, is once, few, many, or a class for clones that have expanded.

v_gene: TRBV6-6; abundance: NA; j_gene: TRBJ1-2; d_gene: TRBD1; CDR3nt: TGTGCCAGCAGCGGACAGGGCGCGGAACCTAACTATGGCTACACCTTC; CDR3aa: CASSGQGAEPNYGYTF
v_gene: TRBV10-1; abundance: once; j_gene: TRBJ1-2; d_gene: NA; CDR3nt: TGCGCCAGCAGTGAGTCGATCTGGGGGGGTTGGGGCTACACCTTC; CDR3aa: CASSESIWGGWGYTF
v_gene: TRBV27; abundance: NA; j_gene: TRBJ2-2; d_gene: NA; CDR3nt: TGTGCCAGCAGTTTATCGTTAGGGGATCAAGGAATCGGGGAGCTGTTTTTT; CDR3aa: CASSLSLGDQGIGELFF
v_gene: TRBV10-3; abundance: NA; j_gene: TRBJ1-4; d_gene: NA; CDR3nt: TGTGCCATCAGTAGAGGCTTTAATGAAAAACTGTTTTTT; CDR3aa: CAISRGFNEKLFF
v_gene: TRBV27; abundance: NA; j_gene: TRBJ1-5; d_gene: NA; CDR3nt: TGTGCCAGCAGTTTGGCTAGGGGGGGCCAGCCCCAGCATTTT; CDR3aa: CASSLARGGQPQHF
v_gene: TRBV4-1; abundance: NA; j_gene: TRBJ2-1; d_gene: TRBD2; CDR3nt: TGCGCCAGCAGCCAAGAGTGGCTAGCGGGACGCAATGAGCAGTTCTTC; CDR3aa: CASSQEWLAGRNEQFF
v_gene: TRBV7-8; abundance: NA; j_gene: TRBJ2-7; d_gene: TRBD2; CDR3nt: TGTGCCAGCAGCGAAAGGCCGGGACTAGCGGGGGTCTACGAGCAGTACTTC; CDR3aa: CASSERPGLAGVYEQYF
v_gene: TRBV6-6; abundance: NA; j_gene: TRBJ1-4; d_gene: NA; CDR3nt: TGTGCCAGCAGTTACGGGCCGATTAATGAAAAACTGTTTTTT; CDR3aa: CASSYGPINEKLFF
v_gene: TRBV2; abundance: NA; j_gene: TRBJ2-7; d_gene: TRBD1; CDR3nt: TGTGCCAGCAGATCCGGGACAGGGTTATCCGAGCAGTACTTC; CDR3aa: CASRSGTGLSEQYF
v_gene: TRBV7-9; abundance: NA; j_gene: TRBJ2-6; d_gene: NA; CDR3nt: TGTGCCAGCAGCTCCTCGGGGGTACGCTCTGGGGCCAACGTCCTGACTTTC; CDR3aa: CASSSSGVRSGANVLTF
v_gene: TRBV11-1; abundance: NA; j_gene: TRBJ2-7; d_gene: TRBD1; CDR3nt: TGTGCCAGCAGCATGGACAGGGGCCACGAGCAGTACTTC; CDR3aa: CASSMDRGHEQYF
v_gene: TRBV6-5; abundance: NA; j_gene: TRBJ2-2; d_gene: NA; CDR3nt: TGTGCCAGCAGTTACTTAATTACCGGGGAGCTGTTTTTT; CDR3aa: CASSYLITGELFF
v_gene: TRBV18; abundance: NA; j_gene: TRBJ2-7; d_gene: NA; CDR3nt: TGTGCCAGCTCGGGGAGAGCAGGACCGAGCTCCTACGAGCAGTACTTC; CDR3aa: CASSGRAGPSSYEQYF
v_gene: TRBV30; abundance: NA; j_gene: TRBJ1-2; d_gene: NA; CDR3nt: TGTGCCTGGAGTGTACTGTCGGGGGATGGCTACACCTTC; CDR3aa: CAWSVLSGDGYTF
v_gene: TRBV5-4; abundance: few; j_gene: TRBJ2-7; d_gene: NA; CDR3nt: TGTGCCAGCAGCTCGGATTGGAGGGAGCAGTACTTC; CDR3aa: CASSSDWREQYF
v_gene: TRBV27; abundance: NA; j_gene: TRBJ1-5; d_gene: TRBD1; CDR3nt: TGTGCCAGCAGTCCCCGGTGGGACAGGGGGTCGTCTCAGCCCCAGCATTTT; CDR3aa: CASSPRWDRGSSQPQHF
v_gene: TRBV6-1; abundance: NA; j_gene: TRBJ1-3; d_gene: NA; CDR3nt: TGTGCCAGCAGTGAAGCCCAGGGCAGTTCTGGAAACACCATATATTTT; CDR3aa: CASSEAQGSSGNTIYF
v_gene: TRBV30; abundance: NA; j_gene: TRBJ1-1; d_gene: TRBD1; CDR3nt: TGTGCCTGGGGGTACAGGGGGCCGAACACTGAAGCTTTCTTT; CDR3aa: CAWGYRGPNTEAFF
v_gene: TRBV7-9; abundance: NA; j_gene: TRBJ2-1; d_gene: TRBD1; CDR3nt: TGTGCCAGCAGCTCGGACAGGGAAACGGATGAGCAGTTCTTC; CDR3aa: CASSSDRETDEQFF
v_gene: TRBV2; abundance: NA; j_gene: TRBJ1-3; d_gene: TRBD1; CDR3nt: TGTGCCAGCAGCCCGAGTGGTGACAGGGACAACACCATATATTTT; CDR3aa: CASSPSGDRDNTIYF
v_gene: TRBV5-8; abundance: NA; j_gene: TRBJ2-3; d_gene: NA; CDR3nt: TGTGCCAGCCCGAGCTGGCGGGTGCACACAGATACGCAGTATTTT; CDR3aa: CASPSWRVHTDTQYF
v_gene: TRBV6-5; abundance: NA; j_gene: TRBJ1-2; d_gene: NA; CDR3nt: TGTGCCAGCAGAGACAATAACTATGGCTACACCTTC; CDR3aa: CASRDNNYGYTF
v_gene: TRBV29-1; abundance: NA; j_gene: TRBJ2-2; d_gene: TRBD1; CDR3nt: TGCAGCGCCCGGACAGGGGAGGTTGACGGGGAGCTGTTTTTT; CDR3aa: CSARTGEVDGELFF
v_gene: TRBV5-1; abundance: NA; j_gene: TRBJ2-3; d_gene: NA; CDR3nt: TGCGCCAGCAGCTTGGCCGGGCAGGGGGGAACAGATACGCAGTATTTT; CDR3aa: CASSLAGQGGTDTQYF
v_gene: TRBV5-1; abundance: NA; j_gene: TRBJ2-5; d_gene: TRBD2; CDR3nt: TGCGCCAGCAGCTTGGGGGGACTAGCGGTTCAAGAGACCCAGTACTTC; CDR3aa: CASSLGGLAVQETQYF
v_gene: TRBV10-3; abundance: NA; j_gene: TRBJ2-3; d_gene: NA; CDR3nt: TGTGCCATCAGTGCAGACAGGAAAACGCAGTATTTT; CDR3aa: CAISADRKTQYF
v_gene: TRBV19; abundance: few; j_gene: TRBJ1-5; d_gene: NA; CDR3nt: TGTGCCTCGGGGGAACGTCAGCCCCAGCATTTT; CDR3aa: CASGERQPQHF
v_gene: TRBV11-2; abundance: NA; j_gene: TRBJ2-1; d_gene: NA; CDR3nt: TGTGCCAGCAGCAGCTGGGGAGAGCTTGGTGAGCAGTTCTTC; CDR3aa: CASSSWGELGEQFF
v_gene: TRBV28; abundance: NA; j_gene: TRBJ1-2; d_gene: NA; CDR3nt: TGTGCCAGCAGTTTCCGTTATGGCTACACCTTC; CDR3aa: CASSFRYGYTF
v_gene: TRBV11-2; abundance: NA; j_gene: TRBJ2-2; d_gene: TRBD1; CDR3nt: TGTGCCAGCAGCTCGATCCGGGACAGGGGCGCGGCCGGGGAGCTGTTTTTT; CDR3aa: CASSSIRDRGAAGELFF
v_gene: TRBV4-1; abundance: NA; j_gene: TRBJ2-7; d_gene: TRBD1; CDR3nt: TGCGCCAGCAGACAACGGGACAGGGGATCCTACGAGCAGTACTTC; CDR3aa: CASRQRDRGSYEQYF
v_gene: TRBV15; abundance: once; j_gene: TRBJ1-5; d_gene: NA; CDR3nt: TGTGCCACCAGCAGAGATCGTGGGGGGATTAATCAGCCCCAGCATTTT; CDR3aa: CATSRDRGGINQPQHF
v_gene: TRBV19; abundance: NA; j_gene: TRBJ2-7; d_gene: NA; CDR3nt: TGTGCCAGTAGTACCCGGGACACTTCCTACGAGCAGTACTTC; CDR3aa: CASSTRDTSYEQYF
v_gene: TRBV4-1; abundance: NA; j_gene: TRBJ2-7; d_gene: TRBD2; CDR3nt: TGCGCCAGCAGCCAAGACGGGAGCGGGGCCTCCTACGAGCAGTACTTC; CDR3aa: CASSQDGSGASYEQYF
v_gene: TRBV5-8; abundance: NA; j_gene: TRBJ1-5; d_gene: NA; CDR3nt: TGTGCCAGCAGCCCCCCGGGGGGCTGGCCCCAGCATTTT; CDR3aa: CASSPPGGWPQHF
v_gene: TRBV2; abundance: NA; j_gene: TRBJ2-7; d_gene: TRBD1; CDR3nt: TGTGCCAGCAGCCGGGACAGGGGCCACGAGCAGTACTTC; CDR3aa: CASSRDRGHEQYF
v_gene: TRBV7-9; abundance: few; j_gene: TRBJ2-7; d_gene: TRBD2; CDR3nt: TGTGCCAGCGGAAAAGCGGGAGAGATCTACGAGCAGTACTTC; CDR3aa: CASGKAGEIYEQYF
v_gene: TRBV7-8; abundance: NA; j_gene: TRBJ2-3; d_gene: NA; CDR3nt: TGTGCCAGCAGCTTAGCGCGGGCTAGAATGATGGATACGCAGTATTTT; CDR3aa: CASSLARARMMDTQYF
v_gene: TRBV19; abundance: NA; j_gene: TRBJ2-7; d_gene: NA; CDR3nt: TGTGCCAGTAGTGCCGGTAGGGGGGGCACCTACGAGCAGTACTTC; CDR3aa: CASSAGRGGTYEQYF
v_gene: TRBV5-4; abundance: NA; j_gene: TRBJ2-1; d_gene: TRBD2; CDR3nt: TGTGCCAGCAGCACGGGACTAGCGGATGAGCAGTTCTTC; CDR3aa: CASSTGLADEQFF
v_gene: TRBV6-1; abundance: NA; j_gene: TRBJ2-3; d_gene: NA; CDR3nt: TGTGCCAGCAGTGAAACGTACAGGGTCACAGATACGCAGTATTTT; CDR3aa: CASSETYRVTDTQYF
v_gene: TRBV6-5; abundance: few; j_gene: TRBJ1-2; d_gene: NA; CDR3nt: TGTGCCAGCAGTTATAGTTCGGAAGACAAAGACTATGGCTACACCTTC; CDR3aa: CASSYSSEDKDYGYTF
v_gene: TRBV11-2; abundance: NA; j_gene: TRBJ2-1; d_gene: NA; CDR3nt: TGTGCCAGCAGCTTAAGATTCGGGGTCCTAGCCTACAATGAGCAGTTCTTC; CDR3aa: CASSLRFGVLAYNEQFF
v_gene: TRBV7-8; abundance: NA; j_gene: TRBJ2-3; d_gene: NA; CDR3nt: TGTGCCAGCCAGGGGTCCGCAGATACGCAGTATTTT; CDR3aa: CASQGSADTQYF
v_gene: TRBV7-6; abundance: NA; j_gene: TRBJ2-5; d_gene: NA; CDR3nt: TGTGCCAGCAGCTTAGGGTTGGTGGGAGACAAGAGGACCCAGTACTTC; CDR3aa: CASSLGLVGDKRTQYF
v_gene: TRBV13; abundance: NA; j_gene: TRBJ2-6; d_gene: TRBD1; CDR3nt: TGTGCCAGCAGCTTATGGCAGGGGGACGTCCTGACTTTC; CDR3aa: CASSLWQGDVLTF
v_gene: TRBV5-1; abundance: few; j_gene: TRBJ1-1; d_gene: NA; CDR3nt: TGCGCCAGCAGCTTGGTCCAAAGCGGGACTGAAGCTTTCTTT; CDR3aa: CASSLVQSGTEAFF
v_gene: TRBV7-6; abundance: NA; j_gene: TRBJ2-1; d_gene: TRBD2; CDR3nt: TGTGCCAGCAGCGGGGAGGGCAATGAGCAGTTCTTC; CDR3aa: CASSGEGNEQFF
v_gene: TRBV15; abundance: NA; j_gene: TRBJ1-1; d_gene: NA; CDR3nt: TGTGCCACCAGCAGAGATTTCCGGGGAGGGTGGAACACTGAAGCTTTCTTT; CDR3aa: CATSRDFRGGWNTEAFF
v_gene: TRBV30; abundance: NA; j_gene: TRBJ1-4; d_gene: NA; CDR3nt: TGTGCCTGGAGACAGTCCACTAATGAAAAACTGTTTTTT; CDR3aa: CAWRQSTNEKLFF
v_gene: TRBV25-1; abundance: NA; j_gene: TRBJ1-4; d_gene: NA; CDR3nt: TGTGCCAGCAGGGGAGTAATGAATGAAAAACTGTTTTTT; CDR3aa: CASRGVMNEKLFF
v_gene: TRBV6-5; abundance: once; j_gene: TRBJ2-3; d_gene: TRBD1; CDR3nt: TGTGCCAGCAGTTACTCGACAGGGGGTAGCACAGATACGCAGTATTTT; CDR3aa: CASSYSTGGSTDTQYF
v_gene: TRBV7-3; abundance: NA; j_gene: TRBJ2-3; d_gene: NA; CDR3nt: TGTGCCAGCAGCTTAAGGGCCCGGGGTCGGACAGATACGCAGTATTTT; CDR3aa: CASSLRARGRTDTQYF
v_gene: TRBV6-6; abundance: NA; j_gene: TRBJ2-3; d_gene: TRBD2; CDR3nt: TGTGCCAGCAACAAGCGGGAGCAGTACGCAGATACGCAGTATTTT; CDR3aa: CASNKREQYADTQYF
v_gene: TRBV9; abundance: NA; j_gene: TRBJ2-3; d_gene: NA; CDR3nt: TGTGCCAGCAGCGTACGAGGGCAGGGCACAGATACGCAGTATTTT; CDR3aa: CASSVRGQGTDTQYF
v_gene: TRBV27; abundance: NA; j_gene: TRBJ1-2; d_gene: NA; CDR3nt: TGTGCCAGCAGTTTTTCGGGGGGGCCCTATGGCTACACCTTC; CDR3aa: CASSFSGGPYGYTF
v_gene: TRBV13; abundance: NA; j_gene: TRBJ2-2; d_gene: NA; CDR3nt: TGTGCCAGCACCCTCGGGGGGCCGGAGCTGTTTTTT; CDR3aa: CASTLGGPELFF
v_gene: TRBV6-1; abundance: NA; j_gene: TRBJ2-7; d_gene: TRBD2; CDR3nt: TGTGCCAGCAGTGGTTGGACTAGCGGGAGGTCCGCAGTTCACGAGCAGTACTTC; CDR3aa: CASSGWTSGRSAVHEQYF
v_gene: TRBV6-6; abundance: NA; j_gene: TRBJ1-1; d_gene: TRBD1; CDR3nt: TGTGCCAGCAGAACCGACAGGGGCCGAAAGGCCACTGAAGCTTTCTTT; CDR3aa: CASRTDRGRKATEAFF
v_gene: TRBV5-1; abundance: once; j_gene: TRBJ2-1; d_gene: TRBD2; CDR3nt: TGCGCCAGCAGCCCCGGGACTAGCGACTACAATGAGCAGTTCTTC; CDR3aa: CASSPGTSDYNEQFF